What follows describes a single T cell receptor (beta chain). Its specific antigen is unknown. No base quality information exists; no much larger clone differs at one position. Using the deep immunoSEQ assay, multiplex PCR amplified TCR CDR3 regions from genomic DNA. Extracted genomic DNA from each cell subset was distributed evenly across all wells of several immunoSEQ 96-well plates, and each plate was treated as a replicate. For sorted subsets, each replicate PCR was loaded with roughly 190 ng genomic DNA, equivalent to 30,000 or so T cell genomes. Purified libraries were quantified with a Qubit 3.0 fluorometer, sized on a Bioanalyzer 2100, and re-quantified with the KAPA Library Quantification kit. Each immunoSEQ 96-well plate was sequenced on its own single-read 150-cycle Illumina NextSeq 550 flow cell. The paper's processing steps were these. Because the immunoSEQ output held only junctional sequences and lacked quality scores, the filtering could not match the filtering applied to full-length reads. Sequences were annotated with PyIR, a Python wrapper for IgBLAST v1.9, and V/J genes and CDR3 were assigned using IMGT germline references. Reads with weak V/J assignments (E-value above 1e-6), missing CDR3, stop codons, out-of-frame junctions, or ambiguous translated residues were removed. V3J clonotypes were defined by identical inferred V gene, J gene, and CDR3 amino acid sequence. Percentage overlap between repertoires was calculated by dividing the number of shared unique clonotypes by the size of the smaller repertoire. Richness of each repertoire was evaluated using RTK rarefaction, the Chao1 estimator, and Recon v2.1 estimates of unobserved clonotypes. For all TCRbeta clonotypes obtained by the gDNA method from several donors, generation probabilities were computed with OLGA. TCRdb stores this immuneACCESS table with in-frame sequences only. Part of the clones is absent; in the studies checked, under half of the shortfall reflects unresolved V genes, and no reason is known for the rest. V and J calls plus clone size are reproduced from that table; the DNA served to infer D and trimming. The sample records roughly 2.5 million clones, over 85% of which are singletons. Of the sample, over 0.12% falls within the top ten clones.

Inclusive of the bounding cysteine and phenylalanine, the CDR3 is 16 residues long. CDR3 DNA is the only sequence kept; it has 48 bases, read in frame from the first base. CDR1 and CDR2 are read off the germline V gene as SGHRS and YFSETQ. Trimming removed 6 bases from V and 0 bases from J, leaving 17 bases between the germline ends. The data belong to a study of shared clonotypes between healthy human individuals (dated by TCRdb to between 2020 and 2021). With regard to the full study: Three men and two women, aged 18 to 49 years, made up the cohort. For each donor, three plates each were used for CD4 naive and CD4 memory, two plates were used for CD8 naive, and one plate was used for CD8 memory. To estimate repertoire size and how much clonotype sharing occurs between individuals, the study deeply sequenced the blood TCR repertoires of five healthy adults. Different laboratories and diverse techniques were used to prepare libraries and sequence TCR repertoires, to increase sequencing depth and limit assay-specific biases. Between about 0.94 and 8.9 billion PBMCs per donor were obtained by leukapheresis. Study-wide findings and limitations: The small number of donors limited the genetic and exposure-history diversity represented. Clonotypes shared by all four sorted-subset donors showed higher generation probabilities than non-shared clonotypes. Only blood was sampled, and tissue TCR repertoires likely differ from those in blood. Naive subsets generally had larger estimated clonotype richness than memory subsets. Pairwise subsampling indicated that sequencing depth was expected to affect the degree of clonotype sharing among donors. Sharing across a few donors was observed for approximately 5% of naive CD4, 3.5% of naive CD8, 2% to 2.5% of memory CD4, and approximately 0.41% of memory CD8 clonotypes. Even with the large sequencing depth, rarefaction of the sorted-subset datasets indicated that sequencing was incomplete.

Donors were healthy HIV-negative adults with no recently reported acute infections or vaccinations. Every donor was a Caucasian adult residing in Nashville, Tennessee, USA. CD4+ T cells were enriched by magnetic negative selection, after which naive cells were positively selected on CD45RA and the negative fraction was taken as the memory subset. Blood was obtained by leukapheresis, after which PBMCs were separated by Ficoll-Histopaque density gradient centrifugation and cryopreserved in liquid nitrogen vapor phase. Purity and quantity of every magnetically sorted T cell population were checked by analytical flow cytometry. Genomic DNA was isolated from every sorted fraction and measured by UV absorbance on a Nanodrop 2000c.

The chain couples TRBV5-1 to TRBJ2-3; the D gene is possibly TRBD2, with 6 bases matching. This receptor was identified in a man younger than 35 in good health. The sample taken for sequencing was naive CD4+ T cells sorted from blood. The cell subset or site tag for this specimen amounts to: CD45RA+ positively selected. For the CDR3, the sequence is CASTLGGVTSTDTQYF. The DNA sequence reads TGCGCCAGCACCCTTGGAGGGGTTACTAGCACAGATACGCAGTATTTT.